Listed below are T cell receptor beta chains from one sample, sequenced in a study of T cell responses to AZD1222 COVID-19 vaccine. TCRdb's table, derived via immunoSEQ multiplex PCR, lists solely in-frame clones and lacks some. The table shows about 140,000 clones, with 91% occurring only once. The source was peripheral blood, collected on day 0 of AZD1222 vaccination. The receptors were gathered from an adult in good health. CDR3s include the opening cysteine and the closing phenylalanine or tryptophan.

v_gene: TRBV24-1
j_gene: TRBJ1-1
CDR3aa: CATRPGGGGVNTEAFF

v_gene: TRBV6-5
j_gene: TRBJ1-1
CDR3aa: CASSYLLNTEAFF

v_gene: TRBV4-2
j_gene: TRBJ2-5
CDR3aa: CASSQDYISETQYF

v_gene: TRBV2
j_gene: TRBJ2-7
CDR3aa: CASSEAVPAKGYEQYF

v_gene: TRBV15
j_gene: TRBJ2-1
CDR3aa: CATSRDPTSYNEQFF

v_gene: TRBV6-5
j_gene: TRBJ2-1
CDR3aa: CASSYSGGGLNEQFF

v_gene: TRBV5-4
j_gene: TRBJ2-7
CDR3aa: CASSLAGSEQYF

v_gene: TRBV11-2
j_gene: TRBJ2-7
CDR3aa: CASSLIRKAIEQYF

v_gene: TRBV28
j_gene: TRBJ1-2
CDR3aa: CASSPNHRGQLNTF

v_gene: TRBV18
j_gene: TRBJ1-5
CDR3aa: CASSPGPAGDQPQHF

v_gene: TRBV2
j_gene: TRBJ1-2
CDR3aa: CASSEDRESGYTF

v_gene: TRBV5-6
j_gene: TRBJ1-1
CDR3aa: CASSGNTEAFF

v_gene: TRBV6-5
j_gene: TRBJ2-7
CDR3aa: CASSPASPNEQYF

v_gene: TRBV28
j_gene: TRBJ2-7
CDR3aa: CASSLLGTGASYEQYF

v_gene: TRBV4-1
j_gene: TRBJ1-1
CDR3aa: CASSQVEEGDTEAFF

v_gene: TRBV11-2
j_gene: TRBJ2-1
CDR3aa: CASSLERQIGEQFF

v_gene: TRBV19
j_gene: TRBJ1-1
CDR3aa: CASSARTQIRIYTEAFF

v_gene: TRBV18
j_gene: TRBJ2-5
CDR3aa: CASSPPSTGQETQYF

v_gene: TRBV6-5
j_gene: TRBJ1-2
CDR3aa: CASRTLVGPGYTF

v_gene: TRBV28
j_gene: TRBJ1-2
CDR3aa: CASGGTGYGYTF

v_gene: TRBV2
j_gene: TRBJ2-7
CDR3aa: CASSETGSHEQYF

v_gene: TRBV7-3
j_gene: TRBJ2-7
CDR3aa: CASSLSSGPYEQYF

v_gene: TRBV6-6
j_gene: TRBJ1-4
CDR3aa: CASSRALNEKLFF

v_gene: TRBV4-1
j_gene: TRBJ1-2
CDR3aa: CASSQKDRPRYGYTF

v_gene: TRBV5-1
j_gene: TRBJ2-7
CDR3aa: CASSLAAGPYEQYF

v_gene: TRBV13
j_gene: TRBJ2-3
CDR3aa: CASSLPPADTQYF

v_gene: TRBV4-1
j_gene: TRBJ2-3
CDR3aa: CASSPLVGGLTDTQYF

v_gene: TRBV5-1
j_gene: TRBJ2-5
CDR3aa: CASTPVETGETQYF

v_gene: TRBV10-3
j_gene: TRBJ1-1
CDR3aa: CAISDPGTGGNTEAFF

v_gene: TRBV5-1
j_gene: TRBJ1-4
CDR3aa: CASSPTGGNEKLFF

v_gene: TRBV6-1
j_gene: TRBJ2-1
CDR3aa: CASSVSRVSDYNEQFF

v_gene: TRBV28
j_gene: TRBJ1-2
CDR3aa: CASRAWGGDGYTF

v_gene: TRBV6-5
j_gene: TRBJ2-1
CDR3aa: CASSFGRRPNEQFF

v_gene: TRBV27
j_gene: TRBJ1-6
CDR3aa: CASSLRPGGERSPLHF

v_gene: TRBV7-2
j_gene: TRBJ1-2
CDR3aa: CASSAVTRLNYGYTF

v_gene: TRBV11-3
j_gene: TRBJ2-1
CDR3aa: CASSSPNEQFF